Given below is one T cell receptor (beta chain) in context. The data stem from a study of blood T cell repertoires in COVID-19. Study details: T cells, B-cell-depleted T cells, or PBMCs supplied cDNA or gDNA.

The CDR3 consists of 15 residues. Germline V gene data show CDR1 as ENHRY and CDR2 as SYGVKD. V lost 2 bases, J lost 6 bases, and 7 bases stayed unmatched. Using immunoSEQ multiplex PCR, the repertoire was profiled, and TCRdb retains in-frame clones only, with some absent. In the table there are a few hundred thousand clones, over 65% of which are singletons. What was sequenced was peripheral blood. The receptor was derived from a human donor with acute or convalescent COVID-19. The donor label of this sample is uncertain. The chain has TRBV10-3 and TRBJ1-1, with 9 bases matching TRBD1. This CDR3 reads CAISETPGQGSEAFF. CDR3 nucleotides: TGTGCCATCAGTGAGACACCGGGACAGGGATCTGAAGCTTTCTTT.